This entry describes one T cell receptor beta chain. The germline gives CDR1 MNHEY, CDR2 SVGAGI. This CDR3 region has 13 residues. V was clipped by 5 bases and J by 7 bases, with 11 bases between them. Noted treatment: roughly 20 received Ad26.COV2.S at low or high dose, single or two shots; a few received placebo; per-sample allocation not given. Day 63 after the first vaccine or placebo injection was the time point for sampling. Vaccination used an Ad26 vector expressing Wuhan-strain SARS-CoV-2 spike. Sequencing was performed with immunoSEQ multiplex PCR; in TCRdb, only in-frame clones are kept and a portion is missing. Of a few hundred thousand clones in the sample, roughly 84% were seen once. This sample stems from a study of Ad26.COV2.S vaccination and SARS-CoV-2 variants. Study background: In the COV1001 trial, the donor was in the Ad26.COV2.S arm. Participants got Ad26.COV2.S intramuscularly, once or twice 56 days apart.

This sequence joins TRBV6-5 and TRBJ1-4; perhaps TRBD1 as D (5 bases). This TCR derives from a person aged 18-60 years who received the Ad26.COV2.S COVID-19 vaccine or a placebo. The sample consisted of peripheral blood, taken in a trial of Ad26.COV2.S vaccine versus placebo. This CDR3 is CASSPSGLEKLFF. In DNA form, the CDR3 reads TGTGCCAGCAGTCCCTCGGGGCTTGAAAAACTGTTTTTT.